Below, 29 T cell receptor beta chains from the same sample are listed, as sequenced in a study of T cell changes during pregnancy in multiple sclerosis. Here immunoSEQ multiplex PCR was the method, and the copy in TCRdb shows in-frame clones only, minus some. The sample carries 75,000 to 100,000 clones, about nine tenths recorded once. Here the sequenced sample was peripheral blood, taken after pregnancy. The receptors were gathered from a female donor in good health, enrolled as a control in a pregnancy study.

The chain employs TRBV2 and TRBJ2-1; the D gene is possibly TRBD2 (5 bases). With 7 bases removed from V and 14 bases from J, the gap between germline ends came to 15 bases. Germline V gene sequence: CDR1 SNHLY, CDR2 FYNNEI. The CDR3 sequence is 11 residues long. The CDR3 sequence: CASNLDRGKFF. The CDR3 coding sequence is TGTGCCAGCAACCTGGACCGGGGAAAGTTCTTC.

With respect to this clone: Other DNA sequences in the sample encode the same CDR3. The rearrangement uses TRBV28 and TRBJ1-3; TRBD1 matches at 9 bases. V shed 6 bases and J 4 bases; nucleotides not matched to a gene: 7. In germline, CDR1 is MDHEN, CDR2 SYDVKM. The CDR3 runs 15 residues. CDR3 amino acids: CASRPTGTGGNTIYF. CDR3 DNA: TGTGCCAGCAGGCCGACCGGGACAGGGGGAAACACCATATATTTT.

The chain carries TRBV25-1 and TRBJ1-1; TRBD1 is a possible D gene (6 bases). The V gene lost 4 bases and the J gene lost 0 bases, with 12 bases spanning the gap. The CDR3 has 15 amino acids. Germline V lookup: CDR1 MGHDK, CDR2 SYGVNS. CDR3 residues: CASSAPQGMNTEAFF. CDR3 nucleotides: TGTGCCAGCAGTGCTCCCCAGGGGATGAACACTGAAGCTTTCTTT.

This clone was picked up one time. The rearrangement uses TRBV9 and TRBJ2-5; the match to TRBD2 covers 7 bases. The CDR3 has 15 amino acids. In germline, CDR1 is SGDLS, CDR2 YYNGEE. The J segment lost 2 bases and the V segment lost 3 bases, leaving 7 bases of the junction unmatched. The CDR3 DNA is TGTGCCAGCAGCGGGGGGGGAGCGGGGCAAGAGACCCAGTACTTC. Protein sequence: CASSGGGAGQETQYF.

The CDR3 region is CASSATQTGELFF. The CDR3 DNA reads TGTGCCAGCAGCGCTACGCAAACCGGGGAGCTGTTTTTT. The chain recombines TRBV9 with TRBJ2-2; no reliable D call. V lost 3 bases and J lost 5, with 8 bases in between. This CDR3 contains 13 residues. The germline gives CDR1 SGDLS, CDR2 YYNGEE.

The J gene is TRBJ1-4, the V gene TRBV7-2; 11 bases are shared with TRBD1. CDR1 is SGHTA, CDR2 FQGNSA, per germline. Germline trimming cut 2 bases from V and 8 bases from J; bases unmatched to any gene: 7. This CDR3 spans 16 amino acids. CDR3 amino acids: CASSLRGTGGKEKLFF. The CDR3 region has the DNA TGTGCCAGCAGCTTAAGAGGGACAGGGGGGAAGGAAAAACTGTTTTTT.

As DNA, the CDR3 is TGTGCCAGCAGTCTCCCCCGTAGTGAAAAACTGTTTTTT. Its translation is CASSLPRSEKLFF. The chain recombines TRBV28 with TRBJ1-4; D gene ambiguous. Per germline, CDR1 MDHEN and CDR2 SYDVKM. There are 13 residues in the CDR3. V was shortened by 5 bases and J by 7 bases, with 11 bases between the two germline ends.

The CDR3 sequence: CASIDRDYEQYF. In nucleotides, the CDR3 is TGTGCCAGCATTGACAGGGATTACGAGCAGTACTTC. The chain uses TRBV6-5 and TRBJ2-7; 7 nucleotides line up with TRBD1. The CDR3 is 12 amino acids. CDR1 MNHEY and CDR2 SVGAGI come from the germline V gene. With V trimmed by 7 bases and J by 4 bases, 4 bases remained unmatched.

This chain's CDR3 is CASSGSQITGELFF. The CDR3 region has the DNA TGTGCCAGTAGTGGATCACAGATCACCGGGGAGCTGTTTTTT. The chain employs TRBV19 and TRBJ2-2; D unclear. V shed 5 bases and J shed 4 bases, with 11 bases lying between them. Germline assignment: CDR1 LNHDA and CDR2 SQIVND (reference sequence). The CDR3 totals 14 residues.

The chain recombines TRBV28 with TRBJ1-6; 8 positions match TRBD1. CDR1 is MDHEN and CDR2 is SYDVKM in the germline V gene. V shed 6 bases, J shed 6 bases, and the junction held 10 bases outside the gene matches. The CDR3 sequence is 16 residues long. The DNA of the CDR3 is TGTGCCAGCAGAAGACTCCAGGGGGCCTCTAATTCACCCCTCCACTTT. This translates into CASRRLQGASNSPLHF.

J is TRBJ1-2 and V is TRBV6-5, with TRBD1 matching over 8 bases. With 6 bases clipped from V and 2 bases from J, the junction kept 5 bases outside the gene matches. Germline assignment: CDR1 MNHEY and CDR2 SVGAGI. The CDR3 sequence is 14 residues long. The CDR3 is CASRRRTGNYGYTF. CDR3 nucleotide sequence: TGTGCCAGCAGAAGAAGGACAGGGAACTATGGCTACACCTTC.

This chain connects TRBV28 to TRBJ1-2; D remains unclear. The CDR3 is made up of 11 amino acids. Trimming cost V 4 bases and J 10 bases, with 10 bases left between them. Germline-derived CDR1 and CDR2 are MDHEN and SYDVKM. CDR3 sequence reads: CASSSQQFYTF. In nucleotides, the CDR3 is TGTGCCAGCAGTTCCCAACAGTTCTACACCTTC.

This clone is a singleton in its sample. V gene TRBV2 combines with J gene TRBJ1-1; D may be TRBD1 (5 bases). Between the trimmed V and J ends, which lost 7 bases and 4 bases, there was a span of 13 bases. Germline values: CDR1 SNHLY, CDR2 FYNNEI. This CDR3 has 13 amino acids. The CDR3 bases are TGTGCCAGCAAGGGCAGGGTTGGCACTGAAGCTTTCTTT. Its translation: CASKGRVGTEAFF.

This clone was seen a single time. The CDR3 DNA reads TGTGCCACCGAAGAACACAGGGGGCGCATCGGGGAGACCCAGTACTTC. It encodes CATEEHRGRIGETQYF. The chain has TRBV15 and TRBJ2-5; 9 positions agree with TRBD1. CDR1 and CDR2 (germline): LNHNV, YYDKDF (reference sequence). The V gene end was trimmed by 8 bases and the J gene end by 5 bases; junction bases not matched to a gene: 15. The CDR3 consists of 16 residues. Based on the CDR3 plus reference TRBV15 and TRBJ2-5, the full variable domain is DAMVIQNPRYQVTQFGKPVTLSCSQTLNHNVMYWYQQKSSQAPKLLFHYYDKDFNNEADTPDNFQSRRPNTSFCFLDIRSPGLGDTAMYLCATEEHRGRIGETQYFGPGTRLLVL.

The chain combines TRBV9 with TRBJ2-7, with 10 bases lining up with TRBD1. The germline V gene has CDR1 SGDLS and CDR2 YYNGEE. The CDR3 loop spans 15 amino acids. V dropped 3 bases and J dropped 3; count of bases not matched to a gene: 6. CDR3 nucleotides: TGTGCCAGCAGCGCCACCCGGGACAGGGGCTACGAGCAGTACTTC. It yields the protein CASSATRDRGYEQYF.

The V gene is TRBV4-3, the J gene TRBJ2-3, with D unresolved. CDR1 and CDR2 from the germline V gene are LGHNA and YSLEER. The CDR3 totals 15 residues. The V end was cut by 0 bases, the J end by 2 bases, with 9 bases between. The CDR3 here is CASSQDRVPTDTQYF. The CDR3 DNA reads as TGCGCCAGCAGCCAAGATCGAGTTCCCACAGATACGCAGTATTTT.

V gene TRBV25-1 combines with J gene TRBJ2-7; possibly TRBD2 for D (5 bases). With 0 bases removed from V and 9 bases from J, the gap between germline ends came to 12 bases. Germline assignment: CDR1 MGHDK and CDR2 SYGVNS. The CDR3 contains 13 residues. CDR3 in DNA: TGTGCCAGCAGTGAATATCGGGGTTCCGGGCAGTACTTC. This encodes CASSEYRGSGQYF.

The chain is built from TRBV13 and TRBJ2-6; the D is unclear. Deletions cut 3 bases from V and 0 bases from J, with 6 bases between. The V gene's germline CDR1 is PRHDT and CDR2 FYEKMQ (reference sequence). CDR3 size: 15 residues. In nucleotides, the CDR3 is TGTGCCAGCAGCTTCCGTGTCTCTGGGGCCAACGTCCTGACTTTC. Protein sequence: CASSFRVSGANVLTF.

This chain connects TRBV27 to TRBJ1-5; D is ambiguous. The CDR3 has 13 amino acids. V dropped 6 bases and J dropped 0 bases, with 6 bases sitting between them. Germline lookup yields CDR1 MNHEY and CDR2 SMNVEV (reference sequence). The CDR3 protein is CASRDNSNQPQHF. CDR3 nucleotides: TGTGCCAGCAGAGACAATAGCAATCAGCCCCAGCATTTT.

The chain has TRBV9 and TRBJ1-2; weak D call: TRBD1 (6 bases). The CDR3 runs to 13 residues. Germline V gives CDR1 SGDLS, CDR2 YYNGEE. The V end was cut by 5 bases, the J end by 8 bases, with 16 bases between. CDR3 sequence (DNA): TGTGCCAGCAGAGAAAAACAGGGAAACGGCTACACCTTC. Translated, it gives CASREKQGNGYTF.

The chain combines TRBV20-1 with TRBJ1-2; 12 bases match TRBD1. This CDR3 has 11 residues. The V segment lost 5 bases and the J segment 14 bases; nucleotides outside the gene matches: 6. Germline V gene lookup returns CDR1 DFQATT and CDR2 SNEGSKA (reference sequence). CDR3 in DNA: TGCAGTGCTTCACCGGGACAGGGGGCTACCTTC. Protein sequence: CSASPGQGATF.

V and J are TRBV7-9 and TRBJ2-6; D is unresolved. In germline, CDR1 is SEHNR, CDR2 FQNEAQ (reference sequence). With 1 base removed from V and 7 bases from J, the gap between germline ends came to 5 bases. The CDR3 runs 13 residues. The CDR3 reads CASSLVSANVLTF. The DNA of the CDR3 is TGTGCCAGCAGCTTAGTTTCTGCCAACGTCCTGACTTTC.

V is TRBV15 and J is TRBJ1-2, with 7 bases matching TRBD1. The germline V gene encodes CDR1 LNHNV and CDR2 YYDKDF (reference sequence). With V trimmed by 3 bases and J by 2 bases, 6 bases remained unmatched. The length of the CDR3 is 15 residues. CDR3 in amino acids: CATSRGQGDNYGYTF. The CDR3 region has the DNA TGTGCCACCAGCAGGGGGCAGGGGGACAACTATGGCTACACCTTC.

The rearrangement uses TRBV5-1 and TRBJ2-3; 7 nucleotides agree with TRBD2. V lost 2 bases, J lost 0 bases, and 9 bases stayed unmatched. This CDR3 is built from 17 residues. CDR1 SGHRS and CDR2 YFSETQ come from the germline V gene. CDR3 nucleotides: TGCGCCAGCAGCTTTTGGCCGATCGGGGGGAGCACAGATACGCAGTATTTT. Amino acid sequence: CASSFWPIGGSTDTQYF.

The chain joins TRBV6-1 to TRBJ1-2; 8 nucleotides align to TRBD1. Germline CDR1 is MNHNS and CDR2 is SASEGT. There are 13 residues in the CDR3. J gave up 8 bases and V 4 bases, and 6 bases lay outside the gene matches. This CDR3 is CASSVGQGNGYTF. The CDR3 coding sequence is TGTGCCAGCAGTGTAGGACAGGGAAACGGCTACACCTTC.

The chain employs TRBV27 and TRBJ1-2; possible D gene TRBD1, 5 bases. The length of the CDR3 is 13 residues. V lost 2 bases, J lost 7 bases, and 11 bases lay in between. Looked up from germline, CDR1 is MNHEY and CDR2 is SMNVEV (reference sequence). For the CDR3, the DNA is TGTGCCAGCAGTTTACTTGATGGGGCTGGCTACACCTTC. As protein: CASSLLDGAGYTF.

The count of this clone is one. The gene calls are TRBV30 and TRBJ2-7, with D perhaps TRBD2 (6 bases). From germline, CDR1 is GTSNPN and CDR2 SVGIG (reference sequence). With 2 bases removed from V and 9 bases from J, the gap between germline ends came to 14 bases. The CDR3 extends over 12 amino acids. The CDR3 nucleotides are TGTGCCTGGAGTCCCCGGGGGAATTGGCAGTACTTC. Residues: CAWSPRGNWQYF.

The rearrangement links TRBV12-2 to TRBJ1-6; the table calls TRBD1, which could not be checked here. TRBV12-2 is noted as a pseudogene. The length of the CDR3 is 18 residues. CDR3 bases: TGTGCAAGTCGCCAGCTCGACAGGGGGCGGGTCTATAATTCACCCCTCCACTTT. Its translation is CASRQLDRGRVYNSPLHF.

This sequence joins TRBV5-1 and TRBJ2-1; 7 bases are a match to TRBD1. The CDR3 is 15 residues long. In germline, CDR1 is SGHRS, CDR2 YFSETQ. V gave up 2 bases and J gave up 3 bases; unmatched junction bases: 5. CDR3 protein: CASSLGTVIYNEQFF. DNA of the CDR3: TGCGCCAGCAGCTTAGGGACAGTTATCTACAATGAGCAGTTCTTC. The complete variable domain, with remaining parts taken from reference TRBV5-1 and TRBJ2-1, reads KAGVTQTPRYLIKTRGQQVTLSCSPISGHRSVSWYQQTPGQGLQFLFEYFSETQRNKGNFPGRFSGRQFSNSRSEMNVSTLELGDSALYLCASSLGTVIYNEQFFGPGTRLTVL.